What follows are 21 T cell receptor beta chains derived from one specimen sequenced in a study of siplizumab effects on memory and regulatory T cells. The mixed lymphocyte reaction cells were cocultured at 37°C for more than 5 days. Some clones are missing from TCRdb's copy, which holds only in-frame ones; the method was immunoSEQ multiplex PCR. The sample holds approximately 20,000 clones, 44% seen once. The antigens of these receptors remain unknown. Sequenced: CFSE-low (dividing) CD4+ T cells sorted from an allogeneic mixed lymphocyte reaction. The source of these receptors is a human donor in good health; the cells came from an allogeneic mixed lymphocyte reaction. Some clones in this sample may be carry-over from other donors' samples.

A few counts support this clone. The genes are TRBV11-2 and TRBJ2-5; TRBD2 agrees at 10 bases. CDR1 and CDR2 from the germline V gene are SGHAT and FQNNGV. The CDR3 runs to 15 residues. The trim removed 5 bases at V and 11 bases at J, leaving 14 bases unmatched. CDR3 sequence (DNA): TGTGCCAGCAGCCCCCGGGGGGGTAGCGGGAGGTCGCAGTACTTC. Translated, it gives CASSPRGGSGRSQYF.

The J gene is TRBJ2-7, the V gene TRBV5-4, with D unresolved. Trimming took 0 bases from V and 4 from J, leaving 5 bases between them. The CDR3 contains 12 residues. Germline V CDR1 and CDR2: SGHNT, YYREEE (reference sequence). CDR3: CASSLDGYEQYF. In DNA, the CDR3 is TGTGCCAGCAGCTTGGACGGATACGAGCAGTACTTC.

By sample share, this clone is medium-sized. The rearrangement uses TRBV7-2 and TRBJ2-3, with 7 bases aligning to TRBD1. Per the germline V gene, CDR1 is SGHTA and CDR2 is FQGNSA. CDR3 length: 17 amino acids. Trimming cost V 5 bases and J 3 bases; bases outside gene matches: 14. For the CDR3, the DNA is TGTGCCAGCAGCCGCCTGTGGAACAGGGGTTTTACAGATACGCAGTATTTT. Translated, it gives CASSRLWNRGFTDTQYF.

V gene TRBV19 combines with J gene TRBJ2-7; 8 bases fit TRBD1. The germline gives CDR1 LNHDA, CDR2 SQIVND (reference sequence). The ends lost 6 bases at V and 2 bases at J; junction bases unmatched: 6. The CDR3 loop spans 14 amino acids. CDR3 DNA: TGTGCCAGTAGACAAGGGACAGGAACCTACGAGCAGTACTTC. Translation gives CASRQGTGTYEQYF.

V and J are TRBV7-8 and TRBJ1-5; D call uncertain. V was cut by 4 bases and J by 3 bases, with 10 bases left in between. Germline CDR1 reads SGHVS; CDR2 reads FQNEAQ. The CDR3 totals 14 residues. In DNA, the CDR3 is TGTGCCAGCAGCTACCTGGAGAACAATCAGCCCCAGCATTTT. Translating it yields CASSYLENNQPQHF.

The chain has TRBV13 and TRBJ2-1; D possibly matches TRBD1 or TRBD2 (6 bases each). The V end lost 3 bases, the J end lost 3 bases, and 12 bases lay between the germline ends. The germline V gene has CDR1 PRHDT and CDR2 FYEKMQ (reference sequence). The CDR3 has 15 amino acids. The CDR3 region has the DNA TGTGCCAGCAGCTTGGTCAGGGGAGGCTACAATGAGCAGTTCTTC. This encodes CASSLVRGGYNEQFF.

This chain uses TRBV9 with TRBJ1-5, with D maybe TRBD1 (5 bases). V lost 0 bases and J lost 4, with 11 bases in between. Per germline, CDR1 SGDLS and CDR2 YYNGEE. There are 15 residues in the CDR3. The CDR3 nucleotides are TGTGCCAGCAGCGTAGGGGGGGGACGGAATCAGCCCCAGCATTTT. Translating it yields CASSVGGGRNQPQHF.

This chain links TRBV2 with TRBJ1-1; no firm D call. The CDR3 is made up of 13 amino acids. Germline assignment: CDR1 SNHLY and CDR2 FYNNEI. Trimming left V 6 bases short and J 0 bases short, with 8 bases between. In DNA form, the CDR3 reads TGTGCCAGCAGGGTAGAATTGAACACTGAAGCTTTCTTT. Translated: CASRVELNTEAFF.

The rearrangement joins TRBV18 to TRBJ2-7; TRBD1 matches at 8 bases. CDR3 size: 13 residues. Germline values: CDR1 KGHSH, CDR2 LQKENI. The V segment lost 4 bases and the J segment 4 bases; nucleotides outside the gene matches: 3. CDR3 bases: TGTGCCAGCTCACAAACAGGGGGGTACGAGCAGTACTTC. Its protein is CASSQTGGYEQYF.

This clone was found a few times. The rearrangement uses TRBV6-5 and TRBJ1-3; no reliable D call. The length of the CDR3 is 13 residues. V was pared by 3 bases and J by 3 bases, with 6 bases between. Germline loops: CDR1 MNHEY, CDR2 SVGAGI. The CDR3 nucleotides are TGTGCCAGCAGTTATCTACTTGGAAACACCATATATTTT. Translated: CASSYLLGNTIYF.

This clone was picked up many times. This chain joins TRBV18 and TRBJ2-1; TRBD1 matches 9 bases. There are 15 residues in the CDR3. The ends lost 0 bases at V and 5 bases at J; junction bases unmatched: 2. The germline CDR1 and CDR2 sequences are KGHSH and LQKENI. CDR3 sequence: CASSPPTGGNNEQFF. The CDR3 DNA follows: TGTGCCAGCTCACCACCGACAGGGGGGAACAATGAGCAGTTCTTC. Together with reference TRBV18 and TRBJ2-1, the CDR3 gives the full variable domain: NAGVMQNPRHLVRRRGQEARLRCSPMKGHSHVYWYRQLPEEGLKFMVYLQKENIIDESGMPKERFSAEFPKEGPSILRIQQVVRGDSAAYFCASSPPTGGNNEQFFGPGTRLTVL.

This clone was seen only a few times. V gene TRBV15 combines with J gene TRBJ1-1; perhaps TRBD1 as D (5 bases). The CDR3 is 15 amino acids. V lost 1 base and J 4 bases, leaving 13 bases between the germline ends. CDR1 and CDR2 (germline): LNHNV, YYDKDF (reference sequence). For the CDR3, the DNA is TGTGCCACCAGCAGAGGGTCAGGGCAAAGCACTGAAGCTTTCTTT. Protein: CATSRGSGQSTEAFF.

As to this clone: A read error is possible here, since a much larger clone lies one base away. Within the sample, other DNA sequences also encode this same CDR3. The gene calls are TRBV6-5 and TRBJ1-2, with 8 bases fitting TRBD1. Germline loops: CDR1 MNHEY, CDR2 SVGAGI. This CDR3 is 15 amino acids long. The CDR3 spells CASSYSAGGAYGYTF. CDR3 DNA: TGTGCCAGCAGTTACTCGGCAGGGGGCGCCTATGGTTACACCTTC.

This clone was seen a single time. The V call is TRBV6-6, the J call TRBJ1-2; TRBD1 is a possible D gene (5 bases). The CDR3 runs 13 residues. The germline V and J ends were trimmed by 5 bases and 4 bases, with 11 bases remaining between them. The germline CDR1 and CDR2 sequences are MNHNY and SVGAGI (reference sequence). In nucleotides, the CDR3 is TGTGCCAGCAGTAACCAGGGAGGCTATGGCTACACCTTC. Protein product: CASSNQGGYGYTF.

V gene TRBV7-9 combines with J gene TRBJ2-5, with unresolved D. The CDR3 is 12 amino acids. The germline V gene encodes CDR1 SEHNR and CDR2 FQNEAQ (reference sequence). Trimming took 2 bases from V and 5 from J, leaving 6 bases between them. The CDR3 DNA reads as TGTGCCAGCAGCTTATCCTCGGAGACCCAGTACTTC. Its protein is CASSLSSETQYF.

This clone has only one observation. The chain combines TRBV6-6 with TRBJ1-5, with a possible D match to TRBD1 (6 bases). Germline V lookup: CDR1 MNHNY, CDR2 SVGAGI (reference sequence). This CDR3 region has 15 residues. Trimming took 6 bases from V and 2 from J, leaving 14 bases between them. This chain's CDR3 is CASRKGGIGNQPQHF. The CDR3 DNA reads as TGTGCCAGCAGAAAAGGGGGGATAGGCAATCAGCCCCAGCATTTT.

For the CDR3, the DNA is TGTGCCAGTAGTTTGCAGGGGAGACCGACCTTTGAAGCTTTCTTT. Amino acids: CASSLQGRPTFEAFF. The chain has TRBV19 and TRBJ1-1; D is perhaps TRBD1 (6 bases). This CDR3 is 15 amino acids long. Germline V gene lookup returns CDR1 LNHDA and CDR2 SQIVND (reference sequence). With 5 bases removed from V and 7 bases from J, the gap between germline ends came to 20 bases.

The V call is TRBV10-3, the J call TRBJ2-1; D gene uncertain. The CDR3 runs to 15 residues. Germline values: CDR1 ENHRY, CDR2 SYGVKD. V was clipped by 7 bases and J by 0 bases, with 13 bases between them. CDR3 in DNA: TGTGCCATCATAGTTAACCGTAACTCCTACAATGAGCAGTTCTTC. This gives the protein CAIIVNRNSYNEQFF.

The chain couples TRBV27 to TRBJ2-1; TRBD1 agrees at 11 bases. The CDR3 contains 15 residues. The V gene end was trimmed by 8 bases and the J gene end by 3 bases; junction bases not matched to a gene: 6. The germline V gene has CDR1 MNHEY and CDR2 SMNVEV (reference sequence). The CDR3 DNA reads TGTGCCAGCCATCGCGGGACAGGGGGCTACAATGAGCAGTTCTTC. Protein sequence: CASHRGTGGYNEQFF.

The rearrangement joins TRBV19 to TRBJ2-3; 13 nucleotides agree with TRBD2. This CDR3 spans 15 amino acids. Looked up from germline, CDR1 is LNHDA and CDR2 is SQIVND (reference sequence). Unmatched junction bases numbered 3, after V lost 6 bases and J lost 3 bases. The CDR3 DNA reads TGTGCCAGTAGGCCACTAGCGGGAGGGACAGATACGCAGTATTTT. Encoded protein: CASRPLAGGTDTQYF.

Relative to its sample, this clone is medium-sized. The chain is built from TRBV11-2 and TRBJ2-2; TRBD2 is a possible D gene (5 bases). V shed 4 bases and J shed 1 base, with 13 bases lying between them. Germline values: CDR1 SGHAT, CDR2 FQNNGV. This CDR3 is built from 16 residues. The CDR3 nucleotides are TGTGCCAGCAGCTCCGGGGAAGGGTTGAACACCGGGGAGCTGTTTTTT. Translated, it gives CASSSGEGLNTGELFF.